A selection of T cell receptor beta chains follows, all from one sample in a study of CD8 T cells in ankylosing spondylitis. TCRdb independently ran MiXCR on the 5' RACE reads; one entry per CDR3 protein. The sample comprises around 540,000 distinct CDR3 sequences, 12% of which are singletons, and under 7.5% rests with the top ten. Sequenced: blood, either unsorted or a sorted T cell fraction (not recorded which). The receptors were sampled from a male donor with ankylosing spondylitis. CDR3s include the opening cysteine and the closing phenylalanine or tryptophan. The D gene is left open where the match is weak. Clone size is stated in some rows and not others, as once, few, many or a class when expanded.

v_gene,d_gene,abundance,len,j_gene,CDR3nt,CDR3aa
TRBV6-2/TRBV6-3,TRBD2,-,16,TRBJ2-2,TGTGCCAGCAGGCTAGCGGGAACAAAAAACACCGGGGAGCTGTTTTTT,CASRLAGTKNTGELFF
TRBV25-1,-,-,18,TRBJ2-1,TGTGCCAGCAGTGACGGGCCCCCCCAGGGCGGCTCCTACAATGAGCAGTTCTTC,CASSDGPPQGGSYNEQFF
TRBV18,-,-,12,TRBJ1-6,TGTGCCAGCTCACCACCGGAGTCACCCCTCCACTTT,CASSPPESPLHF
TRBV7-9,TRBD2,-,14,TRBJ2-3,TGTGCCAGCAGCCCAGGGACTAGCGGGAATACGCAGTATTTT,CASSPGTSGNTQYF
TRBV2,TRBD1,few,15,TRBJ2-3,TGTGCCAGCAGTCGGGACAGGGAGGTCACAGATACGCAGTATTTT,CASSRDREVTDTQYF
TRBV7-2,-,many,14,TRBJ1-1,TGTGCCAGCAGCTTAGCGCGAGGGAACACTGAAGCTTTCTTT,CASSLARGNTEAFF
TRBV5-1,-,-,14,TRBJ2-3,TGCGCCAGCAGCTCGGGGCCGCACACAGATACGCAGTATTTT,CASSSGPHTDTQYF
TRBV29-1,-,many,12,TRBJ1-2,TGCAGCGTGGTTTCGGACCTGCATGGCTACACCTTC,CSVVSDLHGYTF
TRBV27,-,-,15,TRBJ2-2,TGTGCCAGCAGCCTTCTGGGGAGCCGCACCGGGGAGCTGTTTTTT,CASSLLGSRTGELFF
TRBV12-3/TRBV12-4,TRBD1,many,15,TRBJ1-5,TGTGCCAGCAGTTTCTACAGGGGGAACAATCAGCCCCAGCATTTT,CASSFYRGNNQPQHF
TRBV10-2,-,many,15,TRBJ2-4,TGCGCCAGCAGTGAGTCCCAAGGCAGAAAGAACATTCAGTACTTC,CASSESQGRKNIQYF
TRBV4-1,-,few,19,TRBJ1-3,TGCGCCAGCAGCCAAGCCGGACAGATTCCCCCTATCTCTGGAAACACCATATATTTT,CASSQAGQIPPISGNTIYF
TRBV6-1,-,few,15,TRBJ2-1,TGTGCCAGCAGTGAAGATCCTTCGGCGTACAATGAGCAGTTCTTC,CASSEDPSAYNEQFF
TRBV3-1,-,many,15,TRBJ1-3,TGTGCCAGCAGCCCTTCATTTGCCTCTGGAAACACCATATATTTT,CASSPSFASGNTIYF
TRBV5-5,TRBD1,few,14,TRBJ1-5,TGTGCCAGCAGCTTGGCGACAGGGTCTCAGCCCCAGCATTTT,CASSLATGSQPQHF
TRBV11-3,TRBD1,-,16,TRBJ2-3,TGTGCCAGCAGCATCTCCCCCGGACAGGGGGCGGATACGCAGTATTTT,CASSISPGQGADTQYF
TRBV12-3/TRBV12-4,-,few,16,TRBJ1-1,TGTGCCAGCAGTCAAATTTCTCCGGGTCCTGGGACTGAAGCTTTCTTT,CASSQISPGPGTEAFF
TRBV5-1,-,few,16,TRBJ2-2,TGCGCCAGCAGTCCCGGGACCCCAAATCACACCGGGGAGCTGTTTTTT,CASSPGTPNHTGELFF
TRBV24-1,-,-,15,TRBJ1-4,TGTGCCACCAGTTCTGGGAGACAGCCTAATGAAAAACTGTTTTTT,CATSSGRQPNEKLFF
TRBV7-7,-,many,15,TRBJ2-5,TGTGCCAGCAGCCAACGTGTGGGGATGCAAGAGACCCAGTACTTC,CASSQRVGMQETQYF
TRBV13,TRBD1,few,15,TRBJ1-1,TGTGCCAGCAGCTTTCCCGGACAGGGGGGGACTGAAGCTTTCTTT,CASSFPGQGGTEAFF
TRBV24-1,-,few,14,TRBJ1-5,TGTGCCACCGCCCAGGGGAGTGGCAATCAGCCCCAGCATTTT,CATAQGSGNQPQHF
TRBV3-1,-,many,13,TRBJ2-1,TGTGCCAGCAGCCATGCCTCCTACAATGAGCAGTTCTTC,CASSHASYNEQFF